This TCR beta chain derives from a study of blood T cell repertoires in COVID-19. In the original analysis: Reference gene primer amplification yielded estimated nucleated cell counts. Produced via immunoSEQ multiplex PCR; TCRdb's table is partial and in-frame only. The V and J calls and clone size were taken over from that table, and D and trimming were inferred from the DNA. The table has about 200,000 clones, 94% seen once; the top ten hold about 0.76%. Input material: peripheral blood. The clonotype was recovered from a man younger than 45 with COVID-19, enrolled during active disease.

The CDR3 nucleotides are TGTGCCAGCAGTGCCCTTTCCTTTGGGGGCGCTAGCAATCAGCCCCAGCATTTT. Its translation: CASSALSFGGASNQPQHF. The gene calls are TRBV2 and TRBJ1-5; tentatively, D is TRBD1 (6 bases). The CDR3 is 18 amino acids. Germline CDR1 SNHLY, CDR2 FYNNEI. V was trimmed by 4 bases and J by 0 bases, leaving 19 bases between them. Supplemented by reference TRBV2 and TRBJ1-5, the full variable domain reads EPEVTQTPSHQVTQMGQEVILRCVPISNHLYFYWYRQILGQKVEFLVSFYNNEISEKSEIFDDQFSVERPDGSNFTLKIRSTKLEDSAMYFCASSALSFGGASNQPQHFGDGTRLSIL.